This TCR beta chain was sequenced during a study of shared clonotypes between healthy human individuals. The protocol was immunoSEQ multiplex PCR, while the TCRdb copy is restricted to in-frame clones and leaves out a portion. The profile shows under 1,100,000 clones, around 74% of them singletons. As for this clone: Its antigen is as yet unknown.

Findings and limits, study-wide: The four-donor shared clonotypes exceeded non-shared clonotypes in generation probability, with non-shared ones scoring lower.

The CDR3 extends over 15 amino acids. The source is a man aged 18 to 35 in good health. Sequenced material: memory CD4+ T cells sorted from blood. Subset reported: CD45RA-negative fraction. V and J are TRBV21-1 and TRBJ2-1; TRBD2 is taken as the D call from the table, unchecked against the DNA. TRBV21-1 is labeled a pseudogene. Here the CDR3 reads CASSPARRFYNEQFF. The CDR3 nucleotides read TGTGCCAGCAGCCCCGCGAGGCGGTTCTACAATGAGCAGTTCTTC.